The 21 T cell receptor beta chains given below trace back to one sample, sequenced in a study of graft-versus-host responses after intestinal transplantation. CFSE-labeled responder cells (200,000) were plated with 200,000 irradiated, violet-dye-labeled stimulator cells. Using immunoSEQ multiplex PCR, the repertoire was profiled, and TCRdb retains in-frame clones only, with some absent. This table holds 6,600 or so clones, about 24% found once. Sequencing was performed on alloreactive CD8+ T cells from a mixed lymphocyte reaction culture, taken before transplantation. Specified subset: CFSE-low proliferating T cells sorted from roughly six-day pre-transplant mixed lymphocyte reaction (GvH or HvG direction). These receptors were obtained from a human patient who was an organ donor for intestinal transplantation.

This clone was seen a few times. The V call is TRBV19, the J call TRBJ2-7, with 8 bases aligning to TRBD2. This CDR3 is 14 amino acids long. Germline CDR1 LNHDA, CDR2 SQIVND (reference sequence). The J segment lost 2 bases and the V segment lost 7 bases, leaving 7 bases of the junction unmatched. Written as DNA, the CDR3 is TGTGCCAGTACCCCCGGGGGGGGCCCCTACGAGCAGTACTTC. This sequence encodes CASTPGGGPYEQYF.

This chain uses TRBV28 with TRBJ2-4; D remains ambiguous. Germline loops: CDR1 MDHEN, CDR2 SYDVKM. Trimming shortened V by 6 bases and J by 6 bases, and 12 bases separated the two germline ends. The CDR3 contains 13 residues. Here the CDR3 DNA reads TGTGCCAGCAGAAGATGGGGAAGAAACATTCAGTACTTC. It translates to CASRRWGRNIQYF.

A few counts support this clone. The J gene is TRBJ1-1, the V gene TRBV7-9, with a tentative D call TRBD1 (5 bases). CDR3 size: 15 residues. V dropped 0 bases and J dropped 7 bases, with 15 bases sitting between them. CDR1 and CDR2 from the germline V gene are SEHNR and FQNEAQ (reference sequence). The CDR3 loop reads CASSLAMGGSYEAFF. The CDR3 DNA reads TGTGCCAGCAGCTTAGCTATGGGGGGGTCCTATGAAGCTTTCTTT.

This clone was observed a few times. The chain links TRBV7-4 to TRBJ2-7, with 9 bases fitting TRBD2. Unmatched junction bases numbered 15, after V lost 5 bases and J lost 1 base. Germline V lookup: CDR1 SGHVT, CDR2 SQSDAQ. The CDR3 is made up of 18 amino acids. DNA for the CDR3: TGTGCCAGCAGCCCAAGGGGTCTAGCTAGCGGGATGTCCTACGAGCAGTACTTC. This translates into CASSPRGLASGMSYEQYF.

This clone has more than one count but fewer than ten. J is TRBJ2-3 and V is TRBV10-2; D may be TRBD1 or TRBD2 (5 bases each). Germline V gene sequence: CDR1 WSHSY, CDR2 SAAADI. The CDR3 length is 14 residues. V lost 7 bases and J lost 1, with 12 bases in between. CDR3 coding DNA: TGCGCCAGCACCCCTACGGGGCGCACAGATACGCAGTATTTT. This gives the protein CASTPTGRTDTQYF.

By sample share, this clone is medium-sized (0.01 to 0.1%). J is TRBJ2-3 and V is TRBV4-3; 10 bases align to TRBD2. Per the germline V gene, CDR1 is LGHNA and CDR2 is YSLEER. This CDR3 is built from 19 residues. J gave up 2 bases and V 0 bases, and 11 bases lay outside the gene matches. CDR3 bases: TGCGCCAGCAGCCAAGATGGTTACCGACTAGCGGGTTTCACAGATACGCAGTATTTT. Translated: CASSQDGYRLAGFTDTQYF.

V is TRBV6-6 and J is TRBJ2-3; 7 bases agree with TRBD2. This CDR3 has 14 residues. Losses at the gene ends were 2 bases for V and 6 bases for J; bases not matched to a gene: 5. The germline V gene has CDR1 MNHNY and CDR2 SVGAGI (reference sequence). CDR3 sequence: CASSYGRETDTQYF. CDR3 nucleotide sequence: TGTGCCAGCAGTTACGGGCGGGAGACTGATACGCAGTATTTT.

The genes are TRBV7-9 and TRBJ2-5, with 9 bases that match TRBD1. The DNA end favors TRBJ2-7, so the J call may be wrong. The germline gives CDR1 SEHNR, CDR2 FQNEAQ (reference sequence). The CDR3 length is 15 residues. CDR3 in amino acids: CASSLGWTGVREQYF. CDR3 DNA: TGTGCCAGCAGCTTAGGGTGGACAGGGGTACGCGAGCAGTACTTC.

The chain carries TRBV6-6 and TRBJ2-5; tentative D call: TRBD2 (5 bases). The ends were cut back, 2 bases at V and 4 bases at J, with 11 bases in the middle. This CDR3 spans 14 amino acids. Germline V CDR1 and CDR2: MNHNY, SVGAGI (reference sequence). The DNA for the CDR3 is TGTGCCAGCAGTTACGCCTCGGGATTAGAGACCCAGTACTTC. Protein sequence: CASSYASGLETQYF.

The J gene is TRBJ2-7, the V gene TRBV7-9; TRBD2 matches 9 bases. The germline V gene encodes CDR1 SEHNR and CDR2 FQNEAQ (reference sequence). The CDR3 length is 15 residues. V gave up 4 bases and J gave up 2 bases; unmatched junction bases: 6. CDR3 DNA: TGTGCCAGCAGCTCGCTAGCGGGACTACCCTACGAGCAGTACTTC. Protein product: CASSSLAGLPYEQYF.

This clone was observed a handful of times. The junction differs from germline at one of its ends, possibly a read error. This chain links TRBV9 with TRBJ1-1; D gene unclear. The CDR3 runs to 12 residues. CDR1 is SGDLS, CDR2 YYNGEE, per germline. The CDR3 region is CAISAMNTEAFF. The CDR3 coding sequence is TGTGCCATCAGCGCAATGAACACTGAAGCTTTCTTT.

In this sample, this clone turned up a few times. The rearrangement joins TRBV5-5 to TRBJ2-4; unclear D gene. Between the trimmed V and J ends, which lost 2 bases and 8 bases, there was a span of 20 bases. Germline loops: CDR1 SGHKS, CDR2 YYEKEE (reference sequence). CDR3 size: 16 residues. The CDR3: CASSLVFLQGRDIQYF. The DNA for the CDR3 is TGTGCCAGCAGCTTAGTGTTCTTACAAGGACGGGACATTCAGTACTTC.

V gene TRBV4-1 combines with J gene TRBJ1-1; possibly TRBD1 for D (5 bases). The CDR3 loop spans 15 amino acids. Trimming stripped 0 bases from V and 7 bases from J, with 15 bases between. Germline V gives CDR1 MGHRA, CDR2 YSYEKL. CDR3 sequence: CASSQDRSRDLEAFF. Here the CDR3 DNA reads TGCGCCAGCAGCCAAGACCGGAGCCGGGACCTTGAAGCTTTCTTT.

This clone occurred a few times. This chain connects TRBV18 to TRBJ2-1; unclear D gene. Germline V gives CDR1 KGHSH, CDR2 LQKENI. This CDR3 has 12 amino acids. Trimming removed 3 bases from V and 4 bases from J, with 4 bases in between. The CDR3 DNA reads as TGTGCCAGCTCACCTTGGTACAATGAGCAGTTCTTC. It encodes CASSPWYNEQFF.

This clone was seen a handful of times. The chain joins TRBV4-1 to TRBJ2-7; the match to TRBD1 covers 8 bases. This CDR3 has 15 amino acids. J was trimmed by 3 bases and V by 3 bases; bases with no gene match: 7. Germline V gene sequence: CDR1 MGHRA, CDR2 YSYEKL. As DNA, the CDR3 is TGCGCCAGCAGCCACTCCGCTACAGGGGGCTACGAGCAGTACTTC. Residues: CASSHSATGGYEQYF.

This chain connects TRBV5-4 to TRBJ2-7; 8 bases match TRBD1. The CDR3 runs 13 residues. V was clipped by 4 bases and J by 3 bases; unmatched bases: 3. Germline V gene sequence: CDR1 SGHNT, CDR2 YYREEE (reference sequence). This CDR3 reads CASSVTGDYEQYF. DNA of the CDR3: TGTGCCAGCAGCGTGACAGGGGACTACGAGCAGTACTTC.

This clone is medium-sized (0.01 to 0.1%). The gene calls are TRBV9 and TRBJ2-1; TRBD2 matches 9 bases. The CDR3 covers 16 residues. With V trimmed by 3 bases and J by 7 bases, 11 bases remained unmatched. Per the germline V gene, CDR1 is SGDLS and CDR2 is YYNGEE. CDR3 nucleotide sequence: TGTGCCAGCAGCGCGAATCTAGCGGGATTGCCTAATGAGCAGTTCTTC. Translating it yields CASSANLAGLPNEQFF. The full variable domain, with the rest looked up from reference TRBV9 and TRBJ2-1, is DSGVTQTPKHLITATGQRVTLRCSPRSGDLSVYWYQQSLDQGLQFLIQYYNGEERAKGNILERFSAQQFPDLHSELNLSSLELGDSALYFCASSANLAGLPNEQFFGPGTRLTVL.

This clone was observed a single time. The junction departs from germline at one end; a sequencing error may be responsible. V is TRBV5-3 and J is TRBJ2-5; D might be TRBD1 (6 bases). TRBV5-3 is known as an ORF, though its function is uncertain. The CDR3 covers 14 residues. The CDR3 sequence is CASSLGVGGQTQYF. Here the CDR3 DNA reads TGTGCCAGCAGCTTGGGGGTAGGGGGACAGACCCAGTACTTC.

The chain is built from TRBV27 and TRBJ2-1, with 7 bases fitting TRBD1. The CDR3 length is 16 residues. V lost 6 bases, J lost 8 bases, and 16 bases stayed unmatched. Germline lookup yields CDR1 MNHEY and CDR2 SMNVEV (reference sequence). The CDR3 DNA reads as TGTGCCAGCAGGGGTAGGGGGCGCCTAATCAGGGATGAGCAGTTCTTC. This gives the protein CASRGRGRLIRDEQFF.

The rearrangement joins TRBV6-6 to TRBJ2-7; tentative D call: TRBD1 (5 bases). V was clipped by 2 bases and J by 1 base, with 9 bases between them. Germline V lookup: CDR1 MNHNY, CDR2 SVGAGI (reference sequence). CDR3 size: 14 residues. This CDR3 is CASSYEQVSYEQYF. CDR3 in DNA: TGTGCCAGCAGTTACGAACAGGTTTCCTACGAGCAGTACTTC.

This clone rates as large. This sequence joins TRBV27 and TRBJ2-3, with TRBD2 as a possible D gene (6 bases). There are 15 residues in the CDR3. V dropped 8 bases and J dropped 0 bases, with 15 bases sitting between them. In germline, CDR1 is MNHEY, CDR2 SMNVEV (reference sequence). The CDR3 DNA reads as TGTGCCAGCTCCCCCTGGGAGGCTAGCACAGATACGCAGTATTTT. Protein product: CASSPWEASTDTQYF.